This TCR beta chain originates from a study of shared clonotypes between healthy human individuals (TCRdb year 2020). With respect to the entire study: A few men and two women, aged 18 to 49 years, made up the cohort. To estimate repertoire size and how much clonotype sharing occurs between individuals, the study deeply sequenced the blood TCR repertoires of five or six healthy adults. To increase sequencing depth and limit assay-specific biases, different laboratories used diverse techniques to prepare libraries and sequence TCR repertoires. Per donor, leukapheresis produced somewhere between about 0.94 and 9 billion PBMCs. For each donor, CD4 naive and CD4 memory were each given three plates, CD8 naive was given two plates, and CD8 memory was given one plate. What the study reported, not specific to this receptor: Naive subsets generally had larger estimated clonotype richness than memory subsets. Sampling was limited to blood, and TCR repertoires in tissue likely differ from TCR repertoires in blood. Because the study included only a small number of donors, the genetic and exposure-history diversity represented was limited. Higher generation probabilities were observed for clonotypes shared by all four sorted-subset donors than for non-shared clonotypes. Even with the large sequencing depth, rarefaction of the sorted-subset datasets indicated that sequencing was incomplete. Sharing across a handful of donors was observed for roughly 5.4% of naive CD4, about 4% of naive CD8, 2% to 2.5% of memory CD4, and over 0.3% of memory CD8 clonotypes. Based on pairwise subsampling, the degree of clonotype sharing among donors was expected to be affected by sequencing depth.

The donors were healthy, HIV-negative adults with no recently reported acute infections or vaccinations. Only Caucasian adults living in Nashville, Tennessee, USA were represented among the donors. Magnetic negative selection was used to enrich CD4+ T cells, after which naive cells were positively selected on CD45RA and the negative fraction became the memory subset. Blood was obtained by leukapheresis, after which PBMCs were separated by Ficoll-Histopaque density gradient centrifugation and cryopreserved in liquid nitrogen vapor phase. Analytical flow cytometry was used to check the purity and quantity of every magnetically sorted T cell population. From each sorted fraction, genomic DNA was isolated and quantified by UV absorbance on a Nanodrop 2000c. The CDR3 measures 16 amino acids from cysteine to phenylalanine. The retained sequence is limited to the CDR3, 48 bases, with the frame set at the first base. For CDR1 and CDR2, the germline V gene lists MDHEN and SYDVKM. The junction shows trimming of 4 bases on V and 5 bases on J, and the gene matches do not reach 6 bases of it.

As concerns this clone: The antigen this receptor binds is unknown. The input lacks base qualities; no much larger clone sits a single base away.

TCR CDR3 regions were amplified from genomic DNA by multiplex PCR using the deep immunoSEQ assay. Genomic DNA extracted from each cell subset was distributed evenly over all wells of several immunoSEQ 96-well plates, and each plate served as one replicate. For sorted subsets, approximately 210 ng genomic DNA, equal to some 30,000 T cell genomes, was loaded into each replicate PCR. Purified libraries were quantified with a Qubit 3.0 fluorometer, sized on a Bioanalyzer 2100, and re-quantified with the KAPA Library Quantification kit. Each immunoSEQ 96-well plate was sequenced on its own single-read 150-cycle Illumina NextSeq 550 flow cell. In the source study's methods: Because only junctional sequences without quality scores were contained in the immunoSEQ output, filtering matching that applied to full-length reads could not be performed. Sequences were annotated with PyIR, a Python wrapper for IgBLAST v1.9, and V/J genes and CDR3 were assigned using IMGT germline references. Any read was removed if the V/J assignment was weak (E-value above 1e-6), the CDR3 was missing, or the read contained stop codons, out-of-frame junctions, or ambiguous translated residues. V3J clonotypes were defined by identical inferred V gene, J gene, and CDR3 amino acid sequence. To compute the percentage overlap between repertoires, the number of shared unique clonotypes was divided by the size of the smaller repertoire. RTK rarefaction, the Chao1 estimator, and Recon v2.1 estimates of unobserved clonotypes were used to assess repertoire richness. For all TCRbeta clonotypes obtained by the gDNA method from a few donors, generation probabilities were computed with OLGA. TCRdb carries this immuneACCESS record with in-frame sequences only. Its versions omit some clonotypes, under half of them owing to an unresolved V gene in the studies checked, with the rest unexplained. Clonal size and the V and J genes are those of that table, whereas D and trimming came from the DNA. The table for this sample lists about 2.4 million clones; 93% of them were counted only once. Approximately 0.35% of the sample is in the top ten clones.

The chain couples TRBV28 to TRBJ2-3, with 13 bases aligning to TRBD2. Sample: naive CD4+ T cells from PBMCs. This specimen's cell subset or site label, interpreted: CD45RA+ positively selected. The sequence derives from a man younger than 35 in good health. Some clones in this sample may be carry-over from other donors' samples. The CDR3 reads CASSSGLAGVRDTQYF. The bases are TGTGCCAGCAGTTCCGGACTAGCGGGAGTACGAGATACGCAGTATTTT. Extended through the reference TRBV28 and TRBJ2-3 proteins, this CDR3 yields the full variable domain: DVKVTQSSRYLVKRTGEKVFLECVQDMDHENMFWYRQDPGLGLRLIYFSYDVKMKEKGDIPEGYSVSREKKERFSLILESASTNQTSMYLCASSSGLAGVRDTQYFGPGTRLTVL.